This T cell receptor (beta chain) was found in a study of Ad26.COV2.S vaccination and SARS-CoV-2 variants. Study context: Each vaccinee took Ad26.COV2.S intramuscularly, once or twice 56 days apart.

Study-level results: Comparable non-spike TCR breadth was observed in vaccine and placebo recipients. Those who received the vaccine showed greater spike-specific TCR breadth than those given placebo.

Remarks on this clone: What it binds is unknown.

The assay was immunoSEQ multiplex PCR, and TCRdb's table has in-frame clones only and misses some. The sample has approximately 410,000 clones; approximately 87% are singletons. Treatment specified: around 19 received Ad26.COV2.S at low or high dose, single or two shots; several received placebo; per-sample allocation not given. Day 63 following the first vaccine or placebo injection was when the samples were taken. Wuhan-strain SARS-CoV-2 spike was expressed by the Ad26 vector that made up the vaccine. This CDR3 has 15 amino acids. Trimming stripped 4 bases from V and 2 bases from J, with 14 bases between. The V gene's germline CDR1 is LGHNA and CDR2 YSLEER.

The sequencing here drew on peripheral blood, taken in a trial of Ad26.COV2.S vaccine versus placebo. The clonotype originates from a person between 18 and 65 years old who received the Ad26.COV2.S COVID-19 vaccine or a placebo. The J gene is TRBJ2-5, the V gene TRBV4-3; either TRBD1 or TRBD2 may supply D (5 bases each). CDR3 loop: CASSLLGRPQETQYF. As DNA, the CDR3 is TGCGCCAGCAGCCTTTTGGGACGTCCACAAGAGACCCAGTACTTC.